This passage covers 28 T cell receptor beta chains from one sample sequenced in a study of T-cell memory formation after mild COVID-19. TCRdb used MiXCR to reprocess the 5' RACE reads, holding one entry per CDR3 protein. The sample consists of under 400,000 distinct CDR3 sequences, around 30% of them appearing once. The sequenced material came from PBMCs or a T cell subset sorted from them (not recorded which). Every receptor here comes from an adult woman who had mild COVID-19 (a few samples of this study predate the infection). Cell type and time point are not known.

The chain uses TRBV27 and TRBJ2-1; 9 bases are shared with TRBD2. CDR1 is MNHEY, CDR2 SMNVEV, per germline (reference sequence). The CDR3 is 15 amino acids. V was pared by 5 bases and J by 2 bases, with 4 bases of the junction left unmatched. The CDR3 region has the DNA TGTGCCAGCAGTCGACTAGCGGCCACCTACAATGAGCAGTTCTTC. It codes for CASSRLAATYNEQFF.

This clonotype has at least ten counts. The junction departs from germline at one end; a sequencing error may be responsible. The CDR3 sequence: CASSLGLNTEAFF. For the CDR3, the DNA is TGTGCCAGCAGCTTAGGGTTGAACACTGAAGCTTTCTTT. The V gene is TRBV5-1, the J gene TRBJ1-1; D is unresolved. The germline V gene has CDR1 SGHRS and CDR2 YFSETQ. The CDR3 runs 13 residues.

V is TRBV20-1 and J is TRBJ1-5; D gene uncertain. V was clipped by 3 bases and J by 0 bases, with 3 bases between them. The germline CDR1 and CDR2 sequences are DFQATT and SNEGSKA (reference sequence). CDR3 length equals 12 residues. CDR3 DNA sequence: TGCAGTGCTAGTTATAGCAATCAGCCCCAGCATTTT. This encodes CSASYSNQPQHF.

This clonotype turned up a few times. V gene TRBV6-5 combines with J gene TRBJ2-1; the match to TRBD2 covers 15 bases. CDR1 is MNHEY, CDR2 SVGAGI, per germline. CDR3 length: 18 amino acids. The V gene end was trimmed by 2 bases and the J gene end by 10 bases; junction bases not matched to a gene: 12. The CDR3 is CASSYQPTGLAGGGEQFF. The CDR3 DNA is TGTGCCAGCAGTTACCAACCTACGGGACTAGCGGGAGGAGGCGAGCAGTTCTTC.

The chain has TRBV19 and TRBJ2-5; no clear D gene. Trimming stripped 2 bases from V and 2 bases from J, with 6 bases between. The CDR3 runs to 13 residues. Germline values: CDR1 LNHDA, CDR2 SQIVND (reference sequence). As DNA, the CDR3 is TGTGCCAGTAGTATAATTGGTCAAGAGACCCAGTACTTC. This gives the protein CASSIIGQETQYF.

This clonotype has just a few counts. The chain carries TRBV9 and TRBJ2-7; 7 nucleotides align to TRBD2. V shed 3 bases, J shed 1 base, and the junction held 1 base outside the gene matches. CDR3 length equals 13 residues. Germline assignment: CDR1 SGDLS and CDR2 YYNGEE. CDR3 nucleotides: TGTGCCAGCAGCGGGGGGGGTTCCTACGAGCAGTACTTC. Residues: CASSGGGSYEQYF.

This clonotype came up a few times. This chain uses TRBV20-1 with TRBJ2-3, with 7 bases identical to TRBD1. Germline V CDR1 and CDR2: DFQATT, SNEGSKA (reference sequence). V shed 5 bases, J shed 3 bases, and the junction held 11 bases outside the gene matches. There are 15 residues in the CDR3. CDR3 residues: CSAPMTGYGTDTQYF. The CDR3 DNA reads as TGCAGTGCTCCGATGACAGGGTATGGGACAGATACGCAGTATTTT.

The chain has TRBV11-2 and TRBJ1-1, with D hard to call. This CDR3 region has 14 residues. Trimming took off 2 bases at V and 6 bases at J, with 13 bases between the two ends. Germline loops: CDR1 SGHAT, CDR2 FQNNGV. CDR3 protein: CASSLFKGSAEAFF. For the CDR3, the DNA is TGTGCCAGCAGCTTATTCAAGGGATCCGCTGAAGCTTTCTTT.

This rearrangement joins TRBV4-2 to TRBJ2-5; 7 bases are a match to TRBD2. Germline V gives CDR1 LGHNA, CDR2 YNFKEQ. The length of the CDR3 is 16 residues. V was clipped by 1 base and J by 1 base; unmatched bases: 6. The CDR3 loop is CASSQVLASGQETQYF. The CDR3 DNA reads TGTGCCAGCAGCCAAGTCTTGGCTAGCGGCCAAGAGACCCAGTACTTC.

This clonotype was counted ten times or more. The V and J genes are TRBV15 and TRBJ2-5; D unresolved. The CDR3 extends over 13 amino acids. Per the germline V gene, CDR1 is LNHNV and CDR2 is YYDKDF (reference sequence). The V gene lost 6 bases and the J gene lost 5 bases, with 13 bases spanning the gap. As DNA, the CDR3 is TGTGCCACCAGTCTTGATGGGCGGGAGACCCAGTACTTC. Translation gives CATSLDGRETQYF.

In this sample, this clonotype turned up a few times. This chain uses TRBV24-1 with TRBJ2-1; TRBD2 might be the D (6 bases). CDR1 is KGHDR and CDR2 is SFDVKD in the germline V gene. This CDR3 region has 16 residues. V lost 2 bases, J lost 0 bases, and 10 bases lay in between. The CDR3 DNA reads TGTGCCACCAGTGATTCGAGCGGGTCCTCCTACAATGAGCAGTTCTTC. The encoded protein is CATSDSSGSSYNEQFF.

The chain combines TRBV5-1 with TRBJ2-1; TRBD2 matches 12 bases. This CDR3 has 16 amino acids. V shed 4 bases and J 4 bases; nucleotides not matched to a gene: 6. The germline V gene has CDR1 SGHRS and CDR2 YFSETQ. The CDR3 bases are TGCGCCAGCAGCCAACTAGCGGGGGGTCGGTACAATGAGCAGTTCTTC. Translation gives CASSQLAGGRYNEQFF.

This sequence joins TRBV29-1 and TRBJ1-1; possibly TRBD1 for D (6 bases). The CDR3 sequence is 13 residues long. Germline CDR1 is SQVTM and CDR2 is ANQGSEA. Trimming stripped 5 bases from V and 3 bases from J, with 13 bases between. Written as DNA, the CDR3 is TGCAGCGTTAAGGACAGCGAGCACACTGAAGCTTTCTTT. Translation: CSVKDSEHTEAFF.

This clonotype was seen ten or more times. The chain recombines TRBV7-9 with TRBJ2-3; possible D gene TRBD1, 5 bases. With 3 bases removed from V and 1 base from J, the gap between germline ends came to 8 bases. This CDR3 comprises 14 residues. Germline assignment: CDR1 SEHNR and CDR2 FQNEAQ (reference sequence). CDR3 loop: CASSLARGTDTQYF. CDR3 coding DNA: TGTGCCAGCAGCTTGGCCAGGGGCACAGATACGCAGTATTTT.

V and J are TRBV4-1 and TRBJ1-2; a weak D match, TRBD1 (5 bases). V gave up 0 bases and J gave up 4 bases, with 12 bases separating them. The CDR3 runs to 15 residues. From germline, CDR1 is MGHRA and CDR2 YSYEKL. The CDR3 DNA sequence: TGCGCCAGCAGCCAAGATTGGGCAGGGATCTATGGCTACACCTTC. This gives the protein CASSQDWAGIYGYTF.

This clonotype was detected a few times. This chain connects TRBV7-3 to TRBJ2-6; D is uncertain. V lost 1 base to trimming and J lost 0 bases, with 10 bases between them. This CDR3 has 17 residues. Germline assignment: CDR1 SGHTA and CDR2 FQGTGA. CDR3: CASSLKPVYSGANVLTF. CDR3 bases: TGTGCCAGCAGCTTAAAGCCGGTCTACTCTGGGGCCAACGTCCTGACTTTC.

The gene calls are TRBV6-2 or TRBV6-3 and TRBJ2-3; tentative D call: TRBD2 (6 bases). Germline V lookup: CDR1 MNHEY, CDR2 SVGEGT. The CDR3 loop spans 14 amino acids. Trimming cost V 9 bases and J 1 base, with 14 bases left between them. CDR3: CASHLRGGTDTQYF. CDR3 coding DNA: TGTGCCAGTCATTTGCGGGGAGGCACAGATACGCAGTATTTT.

This chain links TRBV4-1 with TRBJ2-1; D might be TRBD2 (5 bases). CDR3 size: 15 residues. Trimming stripped 4 bases from V and 7 bases from J, with 17 bases between. Germline lookup yields CDR1 MGHRA and CDR2 YSYEKL. For the CDR3, the DNA is TGCGCCAGCAGCCGCGGACTGGTGGGCTCTAATGAGCAGTTCTTC. This translates into CASSRGLVGSNEQFF.

This chain connects TRBV7-3 to TRBJ1-2; 10 bases are a match to TRBD1. The germline V gene encodes CDR1 SGHTA and CDR2 FQGTGA. Germline trimming cut 5 bases from V and 5 bases from J; bases unmatched to any gene: 5. The CDR3 is made up of 14 amino acids. This CDR3 is CASSTGTGVYGYTF. The CDR3 DNA reads TGTGCCAGCAGCACAGGGACAGGGGTATATGGCTACACCTTC.

This chain joins TRBV4-1 and TRBJ1-1; 10 positions agree with TRBD1. The CDR3 contains 16 residues. CDR1 and CDR2 from the germline V gene are MGHRA and YSYEKL. The trim removed 5 bases at V and 0 bases at J, leaving 6 bases unmatched. The CDR3 protein is CASSSGQGLLNTEAFF. The CDR3 nucleotides read TGCGCCAGCAGCTCGGGACAGGGGCTTTTGAACACTGAAGCTTTCTTT.

J is TRBJ2-7 and V is TRBV30; 7 bases map to TRBD2. Germline values: CDR1 GTSNPN, CDR2 SVGIG (reference sequence). The CDR3 covers 16 residues. With V trimmed by 3 bases and J by 5 bases, 16 bases remained unmatched. The DNA of the CDR3 is TGTGCCTGGAGCGTTTATGACGGGAGGCCGCTTGACGAGCAGTACTTC. It is translated as CAWSVYDGRPLDEQYF.

The chain links TRBV7-9 to TRBJ1-2, with TRBD1 matching 7 bases. CDR1 is SEHNR and CDR2 is FQNEAQ in the germline V gene (reference sequence). The CDR3 runs to 14 residues. Germline trimming cut 5 bases from V and 6 bases from J; bases unmatched to any gene: 9. This CDR3 is CASSPTGRRDGYTF. The CDR3 DNA reads TGTGCCAGCAGCCCGACAGGGAGGAGGGATGGCTACACCTTC.

The genes are TRBV25-1 and TRBJ2-5; D remains ambiguous. Between the trimmed V and J ends, which lost 2 bases and 1 base, there was a span of 8 bases. Germline lookup yields CDR1 MGHDK and CDR2 SYGVNS. The CDR3 loop spans 14 amino acids. CDR3 in DNA: TGTGCCAGCAGTGAACCGGACCGCCAAGAGACCCAGTACTTC. This translates into CASSEPDRQETQYF.

This sequence joins TRBV5-1 and TRBJ2-1; a weak D match, TRBD1 (5 bases). The CDR3 runs 15 residues. CDR1 and CDR2 from the germline V gene are SGHRS and YFSETQ. The V end was cut by 0 bases, the J end by 5 bases, with 12 bases between. The CDR3 is CASSLGLGVDNEQFF. DNA of the CDR3: TGCGCCAGCAGCTTGGGCCTAGGGGTGGACAATGAGCAGTTCTTC.

The rearrangement links TRBV5-1 to TRBJ1-1; perhaps TRBD1 as D (5 bases). The CDR3 is 16 residues long. V was trimmed by 0 bases and J by 0 bases, leaving 12 bases between them. Germline V gene lookup returns CDR1 SGHRS and CDR2 YFSETQ. The CDR3 reads CASSLGSGNMNTEAFF. The CDR3 coding sequence is TGCGCCAGCAGCTTGGGGTCAGGGAACATGAACACTGAAGCTTTCTTT.

This chain joins TRBV29-1 and TRBJ2-7; D gene uncertain. V shed 6 bases and J shed 5 bases, with 20 bases lying between them. This CDR3 comprises 14 residues. Germline V gene sequence: CDR1 SQVTM, CDR2 ANQGSEA. CDR3 residues: CSVLTASAWDEQYF. CDR3 DNA: TGCAGCGTACTAACAGCGTCGGCTTGGGACGAGCAGTACTTC.

The chain uses TRBV19 and TRBJ2-1; 14 bases are shared with TRBD2. The CDR3 consists of 18 residues. Germline CDR1 is LNHDA and CDR2 is SQIVND (reference sequence). Trimming cost V 6 bases and J 5 bases; bases outside gene matches: 12. CDR3 region: CASRPGLAGGLRHNEQFF. As DNA, the CDR3 is TGTGCCAGTAGGCCCGGACTAGCGGGAGGCCTCCGACACAATGAGCAGTTCTTC.

This clonotype was picked up a small number of times. The V gene is TRBV12-3 or TRBV12-4, the J gene TRBJ1-2; perhaps TRBD1 as D (5 bases). V lost 7 bases, J lost 5 bases, and 14 bases lay in between. The CDR3 is 13 amino acids. The DNA for the CDR3 is TGTGCCAGCAACTTTTTCCAGGGTTATGGCTACACCTTC. Translated: CASNFFQGYGYTF.